These 21 T cell receptor beta chains came from one sample sequenced in a study of beta chain features in type 1 diabetes. Their antigens are not known. Study-level results: Shorter TCRB CDR3s, moderately but significantly so, were found in Type 1 diabetes patients in all four CD4+ subsets.

Of the isolated RNA, all was reverse transcribed, and so the sequenced material was expressed TCRB transcripts. Repertoires were generated with immunoSEQ multiplex PCR, while TCRdb's copy carries only in-frame clones and drops some. There are hundreds of thousands of clones in the sample; 11% to 15% occur only once, and 0.035% to 0.04% lies in the top ten. Sequenced: naive CD4+ T cells from blood. These TCRs come from a man aged 18 to 29 with type 1 diabetes.

In its sample, this clone was seen a few times. Other nucleotide sequences in the sample specify the same CDR3. The chain is built from TRBV5-1 and TRBJ2-5; unclear D gene. V dropped 0 bases and J dropped 5 bases, with 2 bases sitting between them. Germline CDR1 is SGHRS and CDR2 is YFSETQ. CDR3 length equals 11 residues. The CDR3 spells CASSLAETQYF. The CDR3 coding sequence is TGCGCCAGCAGCTTGGCTGAGACCCAGTACTTC.

This clone was found a few times. The V and J genes are TRBV9 and TRBJ2-1; 7 bases are a match to TRBD2. J lost 0 bases, V lost 1 base, and 4 bases had no gene match. This CDR3 has 16 residues. Germline CDR1 reads SGDLS; CDR2 reads YYNGEE. CDR3 loop: CASSVRGDPSYNEQFF. DNA for the CDR3: TGTGCCAGCAGCGTACGGGGGGACCCCTCCTACAATGAGCAGTTCTTC.

In its sample, this clone was seen a few times. V and J are TRBV9 and TRBJ2-6; no definite D call. This CDR3 region has 16 residues. The germline CDR1 and CDR2 sequences are SGDLS and YYNGEE. V was trimmed by 3 bases and J by 2 bases, leaving 12 bases between them. Here the CDR3 DNA reads TGTGCCAGCAGCGGAAAAGCTCCCACTGGGGCCAACGTCCTGACTTTC. Its protein is CASSGKAPTGANVLTF.

This clone was seen more than once but under ten times. The chain employs TRBV7-2 and TRBJ2-3; the D is unclear. CDR1 SGHTA and CDR2 FQGNSA come from the germline V gene. Between the trimmed V and J ends, which lost 2 bases and 0 bases, there was a span of 6 bases. The CDR3 consists of 14 residues. The CDR3 coding sequence is TGTGCCAGCAGCTTAATGGACAGCACAGATACGCAGTATTTT. It translates to CASSLMDSTDTQYF.

As for this clone: This same CDR3 is encoded by further DNA sequences in the sample. Here the CDR3 DNA reads TGTGCCAGCAGTTTGAGGGGGTACGAGCAGTACTTC. As protein: CASSLRGYEQYF. The genes are TRBV28 and TRBJ2-7; possibly TRBD1 for D (6 bases). The V end lost 3 bases, the J end lost 4 bases, and 7 bases lay between the germline ends. Germline CDR1 is MDHEN and CDR2 is SYDVKM. The CDR3 runs to 12 residues.

This clone was observed a handful of times. V gene TRBV9 combines with J gene TRBJ2-2, with a possible D match to TRBD2 (5 bases). This CDR3 is 14 amino acids long. The V end was cut by 3 bases, the J end by 5 bases, with 11 bases between. Per the germline V gene, CDR1 is SGDLS and CDR2 is YYNGEE. The DNA for the CDR3 is TGTGCCAGCAGCGCCCTCGGGGAAACCGGGGAGCTGTTTTTT. Amino acid sequence: CASSALGETGELFF.

This clone was detected only a few times. The chain joins TRBV29-1 to TRBJ1-4, with 7 bases matching TRBD1. CDR1 and CDR2 from the germline V gene are SQVTM and ANQGSEA. This CDR3 comprises 13 residues. Trimming removed 6 bases from V and 5 bases from J; junction bases left unmatched: 6. The CDR3 DNA reads as TGCAGCGTGAACAGGGGTCAAAATGAAAAACTGTTTTTT. Translation gives CSVNRGQNEKLFF.

The rearrangement joins TRBV10-3 to TRBJ1-2; no definite D call. With 6 bases removed from V and 6 bases from J, the gap between germline ends came to 11 bases. Germline V gene sequence: CDR1 ENHRY, CDR2 SYGVKD. The CDR3 has 12 residues. Here the CDR3 reads CAISREPDGYTF. In DNA form, the CDR3 reads TGTGCCATCAGCCGAGAACCGGATGGCTACACCTTC.

This clone has just a few counts. V is TRBV28 and J is TRBJ2-7; tentatively, D is TRBD2 (5 bases). Germline V gene data show CDR1 as MDHEN and CDR2 as SYDVKM. The CDR3 runs 15 residues. V lost 7 bases to trimming and J lost 2 bases, with 18 bases between them. For the CDR3, the DNA is TGTGCCAGCATGAATGGTGGCCGGAGGACCTACGAGCAGTACTTC. Amino acid sequence: CASMNGGRRTYEQYF.

This clone was seen only a few times. The genes are TRBV6-5 and TRBJ1-2; no definite D call. The germline V gene has CDR1 MNHEY and CDR2 SVGAGI. V was clipped by 7 bases and J by 4 bases, with 7 bases between them. The CDR3 loop spans 11 amino acids. The CDR3 protein is CASKGIYGYTF. The DNA for the CDR3 is TGTGCCAGCAAGGGAATCTATGGCTACACCTTC.

This clone has just a few counts. V and J are TRBV7-9 and TRBJ1-2; a weak D match, TRBD1 (6 bases). The CDR3 totals 16 residues. Trimming pared 3 bases from V and 3 bases from J, leaving 17 bases between. Germline V gene sequence: CDR1 SEHNR, CDR2 FQNEAQ (reference sequence). CDR3 bases: TGTGCCAGCAGCTTCTCGGGGGCGATTTTTCACTATGGCTACACCTTC. It specifies CASSFSGAIFHYGYTF.

V usage is TRBV7-2 and J usage is TRBJ2-6; 10 bases are a match to TRBD2. Germline V gene data show CDR1 as SGHTA and CDR2 as FQGNSA. With 0 bases clipped from V and 1 base from J, the junction kept 0 bases outside the gene matches. The CDR3 has 17 amino acids. Here the CDR3 DNA reads TGTGCCAGCAGCTTAGCACTAGCGGGGTCTGGGGCCAACGTCCTGACTTTC. This sequence encodes CASSLALAGSGANVLTF.

This clone was found a few times. The CDR3, as DNA: TGTGCCACCCTAGAGGGGCTGAACACTGAAGCTTTCTTT. It codes for CATLEGLNTEAFF. The V gene is TRBV6-1, the J gene TRBJ1-1; tentative D call: TRBD1 (5 bases). Germline CDR1 and CDR2: MNHNS and SASEGT. The CDR3 extends over 13 amino acids. V shed 10 bases and J shed 0 bases, with 12 bases lying between them.

This clone came up a few times. In DNA, the CDR3 is TGTGCCAGCAGCCAAGATCCTGGTGAGCAGTTCTTC. As protein: CASSQDPGEQFF. V gene TRBV4-2 combines with J gene TRBJ2-1; D is uncertain. The ends were cut back, 0 bases at V and 9 bases at J, with 6 bases in the middle. The CDR3 runs 12 residues. Germline assignment: CDR1 LGHNA and CDR2 YNFKEQ.

This clone was seen more than once but under ten times. The chain employs TRBV30 and TRBJ2-1, with a possible D match to TRBD2 (5 bases). V was trimmed by 4 bases and J by 7 bases, leaving 11 bases between them. Germline V CDR1 and CDR2: GTSNPN, SVGIG (reference sequence). This CDR3 is built from 12 residues. As DNA, the CDR3 is TGTGCCTGGACCCCGGACTGGAATGAGCAGTTCTTC. This translates into CAWTPDWNEQFF. The variable domain in full, with the rest retrieved from reference TRBV30 and TRBJ2-1, is SQTIHQWPATLVQPVGSPLSLECTVEGTSNPNLYWYRQAAGRGLQLLFYSVGIGQISSEVPQNLSASRPQDRQFILSSKKLLLSDSGFYLCAWTPDWNEQFFGPGTRLTVL.

This chain links TRBV5-1 with TRBJ1-2, with TRBD1 matching 11 bases. V shed 3 bases, J shed 4 bases, and the junction held 11 bases outside the gene matches. Germline CDR1 reads SGHRS; CDR2 reads YFSETQ. The CDR3 has 17 residues. The CDR3 nucleotides are TGCGCCAGCAGCTCAGGATCCGGGACAGGGGGTGGCTATGGCTACACCTTC. Translation gives CASSSGSGTGGGYGYTF.

CDR3 in DNA: TGTGCCAGCAGTGAGTTCTCGGGGCCTGAAGCTTTCTTT. Protein: CASSEFSGPEAFF. The V gene is TRBV2, the J gene TRBJ1-1, with D possibly being TRBD1 (5 bases). This CDR3 spans 13 amino acids. Trimming stripped 3 bases from V and 6 bases from J, with 11 bases between. The germline V gene has CDR1 SNHLY and CDR2 FYNNEI.

V and J are TRBV5-1 and TRBJ2-1; 14 bases line up with TRBD2. The length of the CDR3 is 17 residues. Losses at the gene ends were 4 bases for V and 4 bases for J; bases not matched to a gene: 7. From germline, CDR1 is SGHRS and CDR2 YFSETQ. This CDR3 reads CASSGGLAGVRYNEQFF. The CDR3 DNA sequence: TGCGCCAGCAGCGGGGGACTAGCGGGAGTTAGGTACAATGAGCAGTTCTTC.

This clone was seen a handful of times. The rearrangement links TRBV7-2 to TRBJ2-6; D gene uncertain. The CDR3 length is 13 residues. The V gene's germline CDR1 is SGHTA and CDR2 FQGNSA. Trimming stripped 4 bases from V and 5 bases from J, with 6 bases between. The CDR3 sequence: CASSSRRANVLTF. CDR3 sequence (DNA): TGTGCCAGCAGCTCACGACGGGCCAACGTCCTGACTTTC.

This clone was observed a handful of times. The chain links TRBV4-1 to TRBJ1-5, with TRBD1 identical over 10 bases. The CDR3 length is 16 residues. The junction had 6 bases not matched to a gene; V was cut back by 4 bases and J by 3 bases. Germline V CDR1 and CDR2: MGHRA, YSYEKL. The CDR3 bases are TGCGCCAGCAGCCTCCGGGGACAGGGGAACAATCAGCCCCAGCATTTT. As protein: CASSLRGQGNNQPQHF.

This clone was counted between two and nine times. The chain employs TRBV25-1 and TRBJ2-2; TRBD1 matches at 7 bases. Germline trimming cut 3 bases from V and 6 bases from J; bases unmatched to any gene: 4. CDR1 MGHDK and CDR2 SYGVNS come from the germline V gene. The CDR3 length is 14 residues. The CDR3 spells CASSDVTGSGELFF. Here the CDR3 DNA reads TGTGCCAGCAGTGATGTGACAGGGTCCGGGGAGCTGTTTTTT.